Listed below are T cell receptor beta chains from one sample, sequenced in a study of technical replicates of blood from a handful of donors. Only in-frame clones appear in the TCRdb table, and some are missing; sequencing was by immunoSEQ multiplex PCR. Found here are 50,000 to 75,000 clones, roughly 95% of them singletons; the top ten hold less than 4.5%. The sample was PBMCs. The receptor source for this set is a human donor in good health. Some clones in this sample may be carry-over from other donors' samples. Each CDR3 is given with its conserved first and last residue. A D gene is named only where the DNA matches it firmly. Clone size is shown for a subset of rows, as once, few, many or a class of expanded clone.

d_gene,v_gene,len,abundance,j_gene,CDR3aa,CDR3nt
.,TRBV11-2,14,.,TRBJ1-4,CASSLHAAGEKLFF,TGTGCCAGCAGCTTACATGCCGCGGGGGAAAAACTGTTTTTT
TRBD1,TRBV9,15,.,TRBJ2-1,CASSVSGQVGSEQFF,TGTGCCAGCAGCGTTTCGGGACAGGTCGGTTCTGAGCAGTTCTTC
TRBD1,TRBV4-3,14,.,TRBJ2-4,CASSQGQGTNIQYF,TGCGCCAGCAGCCAAGGACAGGGAACAAACATTCAGTACTTC
.,TRBV4-3,16,.,TRBJ2-2,CASSQEARGSTGELFF,TGCGCCAGCAGCCAAGAGGCGAGGGGGAGCACCGGGGAGCTGTTTTTT
TRBD1,TRBV6-6,14,.,TRBJ1-6,CASRPGGGGSPLHF,TGTGCCAGCAGGCCAGGGGGCGGTGGTTCACCCCTCCACTTT
.,TRBV7-6,14,once,TRBJ2-7,CASSAQLGGYEQYF,TGTGCCAGCAGCGCTCAACTGGGGGGCTACGAGCAGTACTTC
.,TRBV29-1,13,.,TRBJ2-5,CSVSRHRQETQYF,TGCAGCGTTTCCCGTCACAGGCAAGAGACCCAGTACTTC
TRBD1,TRBV18,16,.,TRBJ1-1,CASSPLNDRGRTEAFF,TGTGCCAGCTCACCACTCAATGACAGGGGGCGTACTGAAGCTTTCTTT
TRBD2,TRBV19,20,.,TRBJ2-1,CASSKGVAGGFSPSYNEQFF,TGTGCCAGTAGTAAAGGAGTAGCGGGAGGGTTCTCCCCCTCCTACAATGAGCAGTTCTTC
.,TRBV4-3,17,few,TRBJ2-3,CASSQSNLAAGVNAQYF,TGCGCCAGCAGCCAAAGTAACTTAGCGGCTGGGGTTAATGCGCAGTATTTT
TRBD2,TRBV12-5,15,.,TRBJ2-2,CASGLIAGNTGELFF,TGTGCTAGTGGTTTGATAGCGGGGAACACCGGGGAGCTGTTTTTT
.,TRBV27,14,.,TRBJ1-1,CASSLTGGGTEAFF,TGTGCCAGCAGTCTGACGGGGGGAGGCACTGAAGCTTTCTTT
.,TRBV2,15,.,TRBJ2-3,CASSERRGRTDTQYF,TGTGCCAGCAGTGAACGGCGGGGGCGCACAGATACGCAGTATTTT
TRBD2,TRBV11-2,13,.,TRBJ2-1,CASRGLAANEQFF,TGTGCCAGCCGGGGACTAGCTGCCAATGAGCAGTTCTTC
.,TRBV4-2,15,.,TRBJ1-1,CASSQDSTMNTEAFF,TGTGCCAGCAGCCAAGATTCCACAATGAACACTGAAGCTTTCTTT
.,TRBV11-2,11,.,TRBJ2-5,CASSSGSTQYF,TGTGCCAGCAGCTCCGGGAGTACCCAGTACTTC
TRBD1,TRBV29-1,14,.,TRBJ2-7,CSASGQDVSYEQYF,TGCAGCGCCTCAGGACAGGACGTCTCCTACGAGCAGTACTTC
.,TRBV2,14,once,TRBJ1-6,CASSEYRVNSPLHF,TGTGCCAGCAGTGAATACAGGGTTAATTCACCCCTCCACTTT
TRBD1,TRBV4-3,16,.,TRBJ1-5,CASSQGYRGFNQPQHF,TGCGCCAGCAGCCAAGGGTACAGGGGTTTCAATCAGCCCCAGCATTTT
TRBD1,TRBV4-1,17,.,TRBJ2-7,CASSQVFRTGIAWEQYF,TGCGCCAGCAGCCAAGTTTTCCGGACAGGGATCGCTTGGGAGCAGTACTTC
.,TRBV7-9,16,.,TRBJ1-1,CASSFHSSPKAGEAFF,TGTGCCAGCAGCTTCCACAGTTCCCCGAAAGCGGGTGAAGCTTTCTTT
.,TRBV6-5,15,.,TRBJ2-5,CASSYGGGWEETQYF,TGTGCCAGCAGTTATGGCGGCGGTTGGGAAGAGACCCAGTACTTC
.,TRBV25-1,14,.,TRBJ2-7,CASSEYTLRDEQYF,TGTGCCAGCAGTGAGTACACGCTGAGGGACGAGCAGTACTTC
TRBD2,TRBV5-4,15,.,TRBJ2-1,CASSKLAGDYNEQFF,TGTGCCAGCAGCAAACTAGCGGGAGACTACAATGAGCAGTTCTTC
.,TRBV7-8,17,.,TRBJ2-5,CASSLDNRVLRGETQYF,TGTGCCAGCAGCTTAGACAACAGGGTTTTAAGGGGGGAGACCCAGTACTTC
.,TRBV13,12,.,TRBJ2-7,CASSGPAYEQYF,TGTGCCAGCAGCGGCCCAGCCTACGAGCAGTACTTC
.,TRBV2,15,.,TRBJ2-7,CASSDPTVVTYEQYF,TGTGCCAGCAGTGATCCAACTGTGGTAACCTACGAGCAGTACTTC
.,TRBV19,18,.,TRBJ2-1,CASSIGGYRGGSYNEQFF,TGTGCCAGTAGTATAGGGGGGTACAGGGGGGGATCCTACAATGAGCAGTTCTTC
TRBD1,TRBV19,13,.,TRBJ2-1,CASRPTGPGEQFF,TGTGCCAGTAGACCGACAGGGCCGGGTGAGCAGTTCTTC